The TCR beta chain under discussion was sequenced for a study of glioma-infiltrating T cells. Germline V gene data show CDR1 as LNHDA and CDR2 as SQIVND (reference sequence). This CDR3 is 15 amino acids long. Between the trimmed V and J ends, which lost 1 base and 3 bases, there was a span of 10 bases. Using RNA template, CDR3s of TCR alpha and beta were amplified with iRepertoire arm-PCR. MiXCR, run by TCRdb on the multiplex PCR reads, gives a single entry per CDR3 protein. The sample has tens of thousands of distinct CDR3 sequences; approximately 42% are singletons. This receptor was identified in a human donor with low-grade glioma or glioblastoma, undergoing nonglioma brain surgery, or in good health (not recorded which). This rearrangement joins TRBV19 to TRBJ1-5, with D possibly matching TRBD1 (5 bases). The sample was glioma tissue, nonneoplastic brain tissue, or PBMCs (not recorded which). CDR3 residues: CASSIVGGTNQPQHF. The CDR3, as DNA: TGTGCCAGTAGTATAGTCGGGGGAACCAATCAGCCCCAGCATTTT.